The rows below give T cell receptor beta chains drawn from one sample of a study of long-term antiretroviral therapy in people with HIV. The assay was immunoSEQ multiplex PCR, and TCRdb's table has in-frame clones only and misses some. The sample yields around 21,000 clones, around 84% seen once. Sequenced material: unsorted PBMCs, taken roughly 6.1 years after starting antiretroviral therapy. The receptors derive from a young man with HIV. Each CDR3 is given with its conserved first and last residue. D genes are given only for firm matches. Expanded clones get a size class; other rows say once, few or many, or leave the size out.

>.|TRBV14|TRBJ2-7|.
CASSQGGATRDF
TGTGCCAGCAGCCAAGGGGGAGCAACCCGGGACTTC
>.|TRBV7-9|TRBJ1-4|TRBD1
CASSYTGGDEKLFF
TGTGCCAGCAGCTACACAGGGGGCGACGAAAAACTGTTTTTT
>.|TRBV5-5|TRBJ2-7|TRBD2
CASSWTSGSYEQYF
TGTGCCAGCAGCTGGACTAGCGGCTCCTACGAGCAGTACTTC
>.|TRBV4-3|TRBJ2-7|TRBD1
CASSQERGTGGYEQYF
TGCGCCAGCAGCCAAGAGAGGGGGACAGGGGGCTACGAGCAGTACTTC
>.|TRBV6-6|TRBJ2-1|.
CASSPSGNNEQFF
TGTGCCAGCAGTCCTTCCGGTAACAATGAGCAGTTCTTC
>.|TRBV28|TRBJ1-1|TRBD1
CASSSYRDRGTEAFF
TGTGCCAGCAGCTCTTATCGGGACAGGGGCACTGAAGCTTTCTTT
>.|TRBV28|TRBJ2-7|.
CASSPPFGVISYEQYF
TGTGCCAGCAGTCCCCCTTTCGGGGTCATCTCCTACGAGCAGTACTTC
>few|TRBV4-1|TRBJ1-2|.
CASNHRQGDYGYTF
TGCGCCAGCAACCACCGGCAGGGTGACTATGGCTACACCTTC
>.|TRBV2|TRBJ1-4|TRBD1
CASSEDRAILKEKLFF
TGTGCCAGCAGTGAGGACAGGGCGATTCTCAAAGAAAAACTGTTTTTT
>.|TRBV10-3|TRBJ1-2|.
CAIKTEDLGFRYGYTF
TGTGCCATCAAAACAGAGGACTTGGGGTTTAGGTATGGCTACACCTTC
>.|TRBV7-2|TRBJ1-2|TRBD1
CASSPGTGGDGYTF
TGTGCCAGCAGCCCAGGGACAGGTGGTGATGGCTACACCTTC
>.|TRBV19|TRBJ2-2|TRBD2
CASLPTSGAIGELFF
TGTGCCAGTCTCCCGACTAGCGGGGCAATCGGGGAGCTGTTTTTT
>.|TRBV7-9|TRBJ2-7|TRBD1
CASSPGQGGYEQYF
TGTGCCAGCAGCCCAGGACAGGGCGGCTACGAGCAGTACTTC
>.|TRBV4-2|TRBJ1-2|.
CASSQARDVNYGYTF
TGTGCCAGCAGCCAAGCAAGGGACGTAAACTATGGCTACACCTTC
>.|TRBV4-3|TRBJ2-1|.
CASSQGTGLNEQFF
TGCGCCAGCAGCCAAGGGACGGGGCTCAATGAGCAGTTCTTC
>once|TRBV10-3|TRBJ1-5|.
CAISAADISNQPQHF
TGTGCCATCAGCGCGGCAGATATTAGCAATCAGCCCCAGCATTTT
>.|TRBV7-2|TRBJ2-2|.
CASSRGGGTGELFF
TGTGCCAGCAGCCGCGGGGGCGGGACCGGGGAGCTGTTTTTT
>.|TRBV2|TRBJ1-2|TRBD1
CASRETGQGPESTF
TGTGCCAGCAGGGAGACGGGACAGGGCCCAGAGTCCACCTTC
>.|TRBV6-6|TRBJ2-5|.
CASSYSAYGREETQYF
TGTGCCAGCAGTTACTCCGCCTATGGCAGGGAAGAGACCCAGTACTTC
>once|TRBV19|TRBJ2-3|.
CASSIVAGFADTQYF
TGTGCCAGTAGTATAGTGGCAGGGTTCGCAGATACGCAGTATTTT
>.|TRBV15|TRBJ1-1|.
CATSRLVETGVNTEAFF
TGTGCCACCAGCAGACTCGTTGAGACAGGAGTGAACACTGAAGCTTTCTTT
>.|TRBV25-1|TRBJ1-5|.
CASSSGTGSNQPQHF
TGTGCCAGCAGTTCAGGAACCGGTAGCAATCAGCCCCAGCATTTT
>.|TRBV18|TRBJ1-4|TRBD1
CASSLEPGQGATNEKLFF
TGTGCCAGCTCACTTGAACCGGGACAGGGGGCAACTAATGAAAAACTGTTTTTT
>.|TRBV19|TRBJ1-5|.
CASSYRDGLVFNQPQHF
TGTGCCAGTAGTTACCGGGACGGCTTAGTTTTTAATCAGCCCCAGCATTTT
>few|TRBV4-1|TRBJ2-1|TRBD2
CASSTLAGSSYNEQFF
TGCGCCAGCAGCACCCTAGCGGGCAGCTCCTACAATGAGCAGTTCTTC